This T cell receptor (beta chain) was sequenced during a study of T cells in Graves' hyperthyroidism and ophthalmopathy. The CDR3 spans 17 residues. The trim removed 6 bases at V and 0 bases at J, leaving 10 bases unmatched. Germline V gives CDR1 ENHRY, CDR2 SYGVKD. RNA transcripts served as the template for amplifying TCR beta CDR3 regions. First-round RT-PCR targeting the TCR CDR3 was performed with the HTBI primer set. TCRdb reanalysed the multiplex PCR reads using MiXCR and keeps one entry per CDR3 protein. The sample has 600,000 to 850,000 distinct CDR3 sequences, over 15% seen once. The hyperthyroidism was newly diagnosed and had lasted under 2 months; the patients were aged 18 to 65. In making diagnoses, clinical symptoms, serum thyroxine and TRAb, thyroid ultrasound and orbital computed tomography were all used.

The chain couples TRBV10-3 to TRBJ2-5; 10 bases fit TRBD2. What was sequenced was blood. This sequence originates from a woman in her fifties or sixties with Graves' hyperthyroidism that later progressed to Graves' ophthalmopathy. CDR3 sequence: CAISGASGGVYQETQYF. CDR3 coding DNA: TGTGCCATCAGCGGCGCTAGCGGGGGCGTGTACCAAGAGACCCAGTACTTC.